A single sample gave rise to the 22 T cell receptor beta chains below, sequenced in a study of T cells after yellow fever vaccination. Each CDR3 protein is one row after TCRdb ran MiXCR on the 5' RACE reads. The data hold 170,000 or so distinct CDR3 sequences, with roughly 8.8% observed a single time. The sequencing here drew on CD8+ T cells sorted from PBMCs, taken 45 days after the yellow fever booster vaccination. Every receptor here comes from a man between 18 and 35 years old who received the YFV17D yellow fever vaccine.

This clonotype showed up just a few times. This chain connects TRBV7-2 to TRBJ2-2; 7 bases align to TRBD2. The CDR3 covers 15 residues. V was clipped by 7 bases and J by 1 base; unmatched bases: 6. Per germline, CDR1 SGHTA and CDR2 FQGNSA. CDR3 region: CASTPSGKNTGELFF. The CDR3, as DNA: TGTGCCAGCACCCCGAGCGGGAAGAACACCGGGGAGCTGTTTTTT. The variable domain in full, completed from reference TRBV7-2 and TRBJ2-2, reads GAGVSQSPSNKVTEKGKDVELRCDPISGHTALYWYRQSLGQGLEFLIYFQGNSAPDKSGLPSDRFSAERTGGSVSTLTIQRTQQEDSAVYLCASTPSGKNTGELFFGEGSRLTVL.

This clonotype was detected only a few times. The CDR3 DNA reads TGTGCCAGCAGCTTAGGGGAAGGCTACGAGCAGTACTTC. It translates to CASSLGEGYEQYF. V and J are TRBV7-6 and TRBJ2-7; D uncertain. The V end was cut by 1 base, the J end by 3 bases, with 7 bases between. This CDR3 region has 13 residues. The V gene's germline CDR1 is SGHVS and CDR2 FNYEAQ.

The chain employs TRBV6-6 and TRBJ1-1; no reliable D call. Germline V lookup: CDR1 MNHNY, CDR2 SVGAGI (reference sequence). CDR3 length equals 12 residues. The V end lost 2 bases, the J end lost 6 bases, and 7 bases lay between the germline ends. CDR3 nucleotides: TGTGCCAGCAGTTACCCCAACCCTGAAGCTTTCTTT. Amino acid sequence: CASSYPNPEAFF.

This chain joins TRBV7-3 and TRBJ2-1; 7 positions agree with TRBD2. The CDR3 is made up of 16 amino acids. The V gene end was trimmed by 5 bases and the J gene end by 7 bases; junction bases not matched to a gene: 14. Germline CDR1 SGHTA, CDR2 FQGTGA. CDR3 DNA: TGTGCCAGCAGCCCCTCCGGGGACTACCAGCCTAATGAGCAGTTCTTC. Its protein product is CASSPSGDYQPNEQFF.

This clonotype has only a few counts. J is TRBJ1-2 and V is TRBV7-8; 10 nucleotides match TRBD1. The CDR3 is made up of 15 amino acids. Per germline, CDR1 SGHVS and CDR2 FQNEAQ. V was pared by 4 bases and J by 2 bases, with 4 bases of the junction left unmatched. The CDR3 spells CASSWGTGENYGYTF. In nucleotides, the CDR3 is TGTGCCAGCAGCTGGGGGACAGGGGAAAACTATGGCTACACCTTC. The whole variable domain, remainder taken from reference TRBV7-8 and TRBJ1-2, is GAGVSQSPRYKVAKRGQDVALRCDPISGHVSLFWYQQALGQGPEFLTYFQNEAQLDKSGLPSDRFFAERPEGSVSTLKIQRTQQEDSAVYLCASSWGTGENYGYTFGSGTRLTVV.

The rearrangement joins TRBV7-6 to TRBJ2-5; D is possibly TRBD2 (7 bases). The ends were cut back, 5 bases at V and 5 bases at J, with 18 bases in the middle. The germline CDR1 and CDR2 sequences are SGHVS and FNYEAQ. CDR3 length: 15 amino acids. The CDR3 DNA reads as TGTGCCAGCAGCCGGCCGGCGGGGGCGGGGGAGACCCAGTACTTC. This encodes CASSRPAGAGETQYF.

This clonotype was detected only a few times. The chain links TRBV4-3 to TRBJ2-2; 7 bases map to TRBD2. Germline lookup yields CDR1 LGHNA and CDR2 YSLEER. The ends lost 3 bases at V and 7 bases at J; junction bases unmatched: 2. The CDR3 runs to 13 residues. In DNA, the CDR3 is TGCGCCAGCAGCCAGGGGGAGGGCGGGGAGCTGTTTTTT. This encodes CASSQGEGGELFF.

V is TRBV6-2 or TRBV6-3 and J is TRBJ2-5; 9 positions match TRBD1. The CDR3 spans 13 residues. Losses at the gene ends were 6 bases for V and 5 bases for J; bases not matched to a gene: 4. Looked up from germline, CDR1 is MNHEY and CDR2 is SVGEGT. CDR3 DNA: TGTGCCAGCAGAGAGACAGGGGGGGAGACCCAGTACTTC. It is translated as CASRETGGETQYF.

This clonotype has more than one count but fewer than ten. The chain uses TRBV29-1 and TRBJ1-2; 9 nucleotides match TRBD1. Germline values: CDR1 SQVTM, CDR2 ANQGSEA. The J segment lost 8 bases and the V segment lost 7 bases, leaving 8 bases of the junction unmatched. CDR3 size: 12 residues. CDR3 amino acids: CSAQQGAGGYTF. CDR3 sequence (DNA): TGCAGCGCCCAACAGGGGGCTGGAGGCTACACCTTC.

At least ten counts were recorded for this clonotype. V gene TRBV5-1 combines with J gene TRBJ2-1; 14 bases match TRBD2. Trimming took 4 bases from V and 2 from J; bases not matched to a gene: 2. The CDR3 is 16 amino acids. Germline values: CDR1 SGHRS, CDR2 YFSETQ. CDR3 sequence reads: CASSKGLAGAYNEQFF. The CDR3 region has the DNA TGCGCCAGCAGCAAGGGACTAGCGGGGGCCTACAATGAGCAGTTCTTC.

The chain uses TRBV20-1 and TRBJ1-4, with D tentatively TRBD1 (5 bases). Looked up from germline, CDR1 is DFQATT and CDR2 is SNEGSKA (reference sequence). This CDR3 region has 15 residues. Trimming removed 2 bases at V and 0 bases at J, with 10 bases between. The CDR3 coding sequence is TGCAGTGCTAGAACGGCGGGGGCAACTAATGAAAAACTGTTTTTT. Translated: CSARTAGATNEKLFF.

The chain uses TRBV5-6 and TRBJ1-2; no clear D. The CDR3 sequence is 13 residues long. V gave up 4 bases and J gave up 6 bases, with 13 bases separating them. Germline-derived CDR1 and CDR2 are SGHDT and YYEEEE. The CDR3 sequence: CASSLTWSNGYTF. The CDR3 DNA reads as TGTGCCAGCAGCCTGACATGGAGTAATGGCTACACCTTC.

This clonotype was counted a few times. V and J are TRBV12-3 or TRBV12-4 and TRBJ2-2; D possibly corresponds to TRBD1 (6 bases). Trimming stripped 4 bases from V and 0 bases from J, with 9 bases between. The CDR3 is 15 amino acids. CDR3 protein: CASSSEGANTGELFF. As DNA, the CDR3 is TGTGCCAGCAGTTCTGAGGGGGCGAACACCGGGGAGCTGTTTTTT.

This clonotype turned up a few times. V is TRBV5-5 and J is TRBJ1-2, with 7 bases matching TRBD1. The CDR3 sequence is 16 residues long. The V segment lost 3 bases and the J segment 5 bases; nucleotides outside the gene matches: 13. Germline V gene data show CDR1 as SGHKS and CDR2 as YYEKEE (reference sequence). The CDR3 is CASSWRGRLERYGYTF. DNA of the CDR3: TGTGCCAGCAGCTGGAGGGGGCGATTGGAACGTTATGGCTACACCTTC.

This clonotype was detected a few times. The V and J genes are TRBV6-5 and TRBJ1-5; D unresolved. Deletions cut 0 bases from V and 6 bases from J, with 9 bases between. The CDR3 extends over 14 amino acids. The germline gives CDR1 MNHEY, CDR2 SVGAGI. CDR3 loop: CASSYSISGQPQHF. DNA of the CDR3: TGTGCCAGCAGTTACTCGATCTCGGGTCAGCCCCAGCATTTT.

This clonotype turned up a few times. This chain's CDR3 is CASSGTVGGYSGANVLTF. CDR3 in DNA: TGTGCCAGCAGTGGGACTGTGGGCGGATACTCTGGGGCCAACGTCCTGACTTTC. The chain has TRBV6-5 and TRBJ2-6; D perhaps matches TRBD2 (6 bases). Trimming took 5 bases from V and 0 from J, leaving 17 bases between them. Germline CDR1 is MNHEY and CDR2 is SVGAGI. The CDR3 loop spans 18 amino acids.

This clonotype was detected a few times. The chain combines TRBV9 with TRBJ2-2, with TRBD2 as a possible D gene (7 bases). V lost 2 bases to trimming and J lost 8 bases, with 10 bases between them. The CDR3 length is 13 residues. Germline-derived CDR1 and CDR2 are SGDLS and YYNGEE. The CDR3 DNA reads TGTGCCAGCAGCGTCGGGGGGCAAGGGGAGCTGTTTTTT. Protein: CASSVGGQGELFF.

The chain links TRBV6-1 to TRBJ1-1; 8 bases are a match to TRBD1. The length of the CDR3 is 12 residues. Looked up from germline, CDR1 is MNHNS and CDR2 is SASEGT. The trim removed 6 bases at V and 4 bases at J, leaving 1 base unmatched. CDR3 loop: CASRQGGTEAFF. The CDR3 DNA sequence: TGTGCCAGCAGACAGGGGGGCACTGAAGCTTTCTTT.

This clonotype has more than one count but fewer than ten. The V call is TRBV2, the J call TRBJ1-1; TRBD1 is a possible D gene (5 bases). The CDR3 spans 17 residues. V lost 4 bases to trimming and J lost 3 bases, with 21 bases between them. The germline gives CDR1 SNHLY, CDR2 FYNNEI. CDR3 nucleotide sequence: TGTGCCAGCAGTGTGGGCAGGGAAGGTTTGAGAGACACTGAAGCTTTCTTT. The encoded protein is CASSVGREGLRDTEAFF. Full variable domain (rest looked up from reference TRBV2 and TRBJ1-1): EPEVTQTPSHQVTQMGQEVILRCVPISNHLYFYWYRQILGQKVEFLVSFYNNEISEKSEIFDDQFSVERPDGSNFTLKIRSTKLEDSAMYFCASSVGREGLRDTEAFFGQGTRLTVV.

The sample holds a few counts of this clonotype. The chain has TRBV15 and TRBJ1-1; D is undetermined. Trimming took off 7 bases at V and 1 base at J, with 10 bases between the two ends. The CDR3 consists of 13 residues. Germline V lookup: CDR1 LNHNV, CDR2 YYDKDF (reference sequence). In nucleotides, the CDR3 is TGTGCCACCACTGCGGGGAGGAACACTGAAGCTTTCTTT. Translation: CATTAGRNTEAFF.

The CDR3 coding sequence is TGTGCCAGCAATCCGACAGGGTCAGATACGCAGTATTTT. Translation gives CASNPTGSDTQYF. The chain links TRBV12-3 or TRBV12-4 to TRBJ2-3, with TRBD1 matching 7 bases. After removal of 7 bases from V and 4 bases from J, the junction contained 5 bases not matched to a gene. CDR3 size: 13 residues.

CDR3 nucleotides: TGTGCCAGCAGTGATGATGCTAGTAACATTCAGTACTTC. Protein sequence: CASSDDASNIQYF. The J gene is TRBJ2-4, the V gene TRBV6-1; no firm D call. This CDR3 spans 13 amino acids. Trimming cost V 3 bases and J 7 bases, with 10 bases left between them. Germline lookup yields CDR1 MNHNS and CDR2 SASEGT.